These T cell receptor beta chains were read from a single sample in a study of T cell responses to AZD1222 COVID-19 vaccine. Method: immunoSEQ multiplex PCR; TCRdb's copy keeps in-frame clones and lacks some. Of some 250,000 clones in the sample, 94% were seen once. The sequences come from peripheral blood, collected 28 days after the second AZD1222 dose. Receptors were obtained from an adult who received the AZD1222 COVID-19 vaccine. The CDR3 runs from the conserved cysteine through the conserved F or W. The order of the fields is J gene, V gene, D gene, clone size, CDR3 DNA, CDR3 protein. A D gene is named only where the DNA matches it firmly. Where a row states a size, it is once, few, many or the class of an expanded clone; other rows omit it.

TRBJ1-3 | TRBV27 | - | - | TGTGCCAGCAGTCCCCAGGGGCTAGCCGGAAACACCATATATTTT | CASSPQGLAGNTIYF
TRBJ1-6 | TRBV2 | - | - | TGTGCCAGCCAGGCCAATTCACCCCTCCACTTT | CASQANSPLHF
TRBJ1-5 | TRBV19 | - | - | TGTGCCAGTAGTACCCAACCCCCGCTAAATCAGCCCCAGCATTTT | CASSTQPPLNQPQHF
TRBJ1-5 | TRBV19 | - | - | TGTGCCAGTAGAGAAAGGTCCGATCAGCCCCAGCATTTT | CASRERSDQPQHF
TRBJ2-2 | TRBV15 | TRBD2 | once | TGTGCCACCAGCAACCTAGCGGTAACCGGGGAGCTGTTTTTT | CATSNLAVTGELFF
TRBJ2-7 | TRBV7-2 | - | - | TGTGCCAGCAGGATGGGGGCCGACTACGAGCAGTACTTC | CASRMGADYEQYF
TRBJ1-2 | TRBV2 | - | - | TGTGCCAGCAGTGTCGCAGCTAACTATGGCTACACCTTC | CASSVAANYGYTF
TRBJ2-3 | TRBV5-1 | - | - | TGCGCCAGCAGCTTTGACAGTAGCACAGATACGCAGTATTTT | CASSFDSSTDTQYF
TRBJ1-1 | TRBV7-9 | - | - | TGTGCCAGCAGCTTCGCCCGCAGTGAAGCTTTCTTT | CASSFARSEAFF
TRBJ2-5 | TRBV5-1 | - | - | TGCGCCAGCAGCTTGGACCGGACGGGAGAGACCCAGTACTTC | CASSLDRTGETQYF
TRBJ2-3 | TRBV7-3 | - | - | TGTGCCAGCAGCTTAATAGATACGCAGTATTTT | CASSLIDTQYF
TRBJ2-4 | TRBV6-5 | TRBD2 | - | TGTGCCAGCAGGGGACTAGCGCAAAACATTCAGTACTTC | CASRGLAQNIQYF
TRBJ1-2 | TRBV28 | TRBD1 | - | TGTGCCAGCACTACCTCACAGGGGGAACACGGCTACACCTTC | CASTTSQGEHGYTF
TRBJ1-1 | TRBV19 | TRBD1 | - | TGTGCCAGTAGGACCAGGGGGGAAACTGAAGCTTTCTTT | CASRTRGETEAFF
TRBJ2-7 | TRBV5-8 | - | few | TGTGCCAGCAGCCCACGGACTCGGGGCAACTACGAGCAGTACTTC | CASSPRTRGNYEQYF
TRBJ2-2 | TRBV7-3 | - | once | TGTGCCAGCAGCCCTGGCGGGGCCCGCACCGGGGAGCTGTTTTTT | CASSPGGARTGELFF
TRBJ1-5 | TRBV7-9 | - | - | TGTGCCAGCAGCCCCCCTTCTAGCAATCAGCCCCAGCATTTT | CASSPPSSNQPQHF